The sequence of this T cell receptor (beta chain) was determined in a study of T-cell reconstitution after alpha-beta-depleted transplantation in children. Researchers prepared the TCRbeta library using unique molecular identifiers, the study reports. Each CDR3 protein is one row after TCRdb ran MiXCR on the PCR reads. The table shows roughly 500,000 distinct CDR3 sequences, with over 25% occurring only once. This CDR3 contains 15 residues. V lost 2 bases, J lost 8 bases, and 9 bases stayed unmatched. Germline V gene data show CDR1 as SGHTA and CDR2 as FQGNSA. The genes are TRBV7-2 and TRBJ2-3, with 8 bases lining up with TRBD2. The material sequenced was PBMCs from the stem cell graft donor, taken from the stem cell graft. The sequence derives from a human donor who donated a stem cell graft to a child with aplastic anemia. CDR3 loop: CASSLSIAGGSTQYF. The DNA of the CDR3 is TGTGCCAGCAGCTTATCAATTGCGGGAGGATCTACGCAGTATTTT.